This TCR beta chain stems from a study of blood T cell repertoires in COVID-19. Study overall: Samples taken during acute and convalescent COVID-19 were collected in the United States, Italy and Spain. The analysed material was cDNA or gDNA that came from T cells, B-cell-depleted T cells, or PBMCs.

This clone was seen a single time. Authors' methods: Estimation of nucleated cell counts relied on the amplification of reference gene primers. The assay was immunoSEQ multiplex PCR, and TCRdb's table has in-frame clones only and misses some. The DNA was the basis for D and trimming; V, J and clone size are from that table. The sample holds 200,000 to 250,000 clones, roughly four fifths seen once. Sequencing used PBMCs or T cells enriched from blood (not recorded which). The origin of this receptor is a man aged 60 to 69 who had recovered from COVID-19.

The CDR3, as DNA: TGTGCCAGCAGCTCTCTGGGGGGGGCGGGCAATCAGCCCCAGCATTTT. It translates to CASSSLGGAGNQPQHF. J is TRBJ1-5 and V is TRBV7-2; tentative D call: TRBD1 (6 bases). Per germline, CDR1 SGHTA and CDR2 FQGNSA. V lost 4 bases, J lost 2 bases, and 15 bases lay in between. This CDR3 has 16 amino acids.